Below are 4 T cell receptor beta chains sequenced from a single sample in a study of Graves' ophthalmopathy and Graves' hyperthyroidism. The study amplified TCR beta CDR3 regions using RNA transcripts. A first-round RT-PCR used HTBI primers, followed by a second-round multiplex PCR. TCRdb itself ran the multiplex PCR reads through MiXCR, one entry per CDR3 protein. The sample has almost 750,000 distinct CDR3 sequences, 40% seen once. Sequencing was done on a sample of peripheral blood. Every receptor here comes from an adult man with Graves' ophthalmopathy.

This clonotype has more than one count but fewer than ten. The genes are TRBV5-1 and TRBJ1-1; possible D gene TRBD1, 5 bases. Germline CDR1 and CDR2: SGHRS and YFSETQ. The CDR3 is 16 residues long. Trimming shortened V by 4 bases and J by 1 base, and 17 bases separated the two germline ends. The CDR3 region is CASSVREGFKNTEAFF. DNA of the CDR3: TGCGCCAGCAGCGTCAGGGAGGGTTTTAAGAACACTGAAGCTTTCTTT. Full variable domain (remainder filled in from reference TRBV5-1 and TRBJ1-1): KAGVTQTPRYLIKTRGQQVTLSCSPISGHRSVSWYQQTPGQGLQFLFEYFSETQRNKGNFPGRFSGRQFSNSRSEMNVSTLELGDSALYLCASSVREGFKNTEAFFGQGTRLTVV.

This clonotype was counted ten times or more. The chain couples TRBV19 to TRBJ2-6; D is perhaps TRBD2 (5 bases). Germline V gene lookup returns CDR1 LNHDA and CDR2 SQIVND (reference sequence). The CDR3 covers 14 residues. V was cut by 3 bases and J by 4 bases, with 7 bases left in between. This CDR3 reads CASSMREGANVLTF. DNA for the CDR3: TGTGCCAGTAGTATGAGGGAAGGGGCCAACGTCCTGACTTTC.

This clonotype was detected a few times. The J gene is TRBJ2-7, the V gene TRBV11-2; 10 positions agree with TRBD1. After removal of 5 bases from V and 7 bases from J, the junction contained 17 bases not matched to a gene. CDR1 SGHAT and CDR2 FQNNGV come from the germline V gene. The CDR3 is 17 amino acids. The CDR3 DNA sequence: TGTGCCAGCAGCAGACGACTACCGGGACAGGGGATGGGGGAGCAGTACTTC. Translating it yields CASSRRLPGQGMGEQYF.

This rearrangement joins TRBV20-1 to TRBJ2-7; a weak D match, TRBD1 (5 bases). V was trimmed by 6 bases and J by 0 bases, leaving 15 bases between them. Germline CDR1 and CDR2: DFQATT and SNEGSKA (reference sequence). The CDR3 loop spans 14 amino acids. CDR3 region: CSAEQVARSYEQYF. Here the CDR3 DNA reads TGCAGTGCGGAACAGGTTGCCCGCTCCTACGAGCAGTACTTC.